These 2 T cell receptor beta chains share one sample of origin, sequenced in a study of blood T cell repertoires in COVID-19. Sequencing was performed with immunoSEQ multiplex PCR; in TCRdb, only in-frame clones are kept and a portion is missing. Of about 240,000 clones in the sample, roughly 80% are singletons; the top ten hold 3.4%. The sample consisted of peripheral blood. These receptors were taken from a woman aged 18-35 years with acute or convalescent COVID-19.

The V call is TRBV20-1, the J call TRBJ2-3; 7 nucleotides align to TRBD1. The V segment lost 3 bases and the J segment 6 bases; nucleotides outside the gene matches: 6. The CDR3 consists of 13 residues. CDR1 and CDR2 from the germline V gene are DFQATT and SNEGSKA (reference sequence). The CDR3 DNA reads as TGCAGTGCTAGTAAACAGGGGTCTGATACGCAGTATTTT. It translates to CSASKQGSDTQYF.

Only one count was recorded for this clone. V usage is TRBV5-1 and J usage is TRBJ2-5, with D unresolved. Trimming stripped 2 bases from V and 0 bases from J, with 8 bases between. CDR3 length: 14 residues. Germline loops: CDR1 SGHRS, CDR2 YFSETQ. Written as DNA, the CDR3 is TGCGCCAGCAGCTTAAACGGGTACCAAGAGACCCAGTACTTC. Translated, it gives CASSLNGYQETQYF.